This paragraph covers one TCR beta chain sequence. Its target is not known. This record comes from a study of shared clonotypes between healthy human individuals. The DNA input per sorted-subset replicate PCR was 150 to 200 ng, corresponding to some 27,000 T cell genomes. As handled by the study authors: ImmunoSEQ output held junction-only sequences without quality scores, so filtering differed. The data were produced by immunoSEQ multiplex PCR, yet TCRdb's version contains in-frame clones alone and is incomplete. That table furnishes V, J and clone size, whereas the DNA furnished D and trimming. The sample carries 2 million to 3 million clones, roughly 93% recorded once. The study's findings and limits: Naive subsets typically showed greater estimated richness than memory subsets. Compared with clonotypes that all four donors shared, non-shared clonotypes had lower generation probabilities.

This CDR3 is built from 14 residues. Per the germline V gene, CDR1 is MNHEY and CDR2 is SVGAGI. V was cut by 6 bases and J by 2 bases, with 14 bases left in between. This receptor was obtained from a man aged 18 to 29 in good health. Some clones in this sample may be carry-over from other donors' samples. Specimen: naive CD4+ T cells from PBMCs. Subset defined: CD45RA+ positively selected. This rearrangement joins TRBV6-5 to TRBJ2-7; a weak D match, TRBD2 (6 bases). CDR3 amino acids: CASRRDSKTYEQYF. The DNA of the CDR3 is TGTGCCAGCAGAAGGGACTCCAAGACCTACGAGCAGTACTTC.